Each of the 9 T cell receptor beta chains below was sequenced from the same sample in a study of cytomegalovirus exposure and HLA in healthy donors. The PCR contained 60 Vbeta and 13 Jbeta primers. TCRdb keeps only in-frame clones here, not all; method: immunoSEQ multiplex PCR. The repertoire includes about 100,000 clones, approximately 79% of them detected once, and about 5.3% sits in the top ten. Sequencing was carried out using PBMCs. Every receptor here comes from a man aged 55 to 70 in good health and CMV-seropositive.

CDR3 nucleotide sequence: TGCGCCAGCAGCTCGTCTACTGCGGGACAGGGGAACACCGGGGAGCTGTTTTTT. This sequence encodes CASSSSTAGQGNTGELFF. V is TRBV5-1 and J is TRBJ2-2, with 9 bases that match TRBD1. This CDR3 region has 18 residues. The germline V gene has CDR1 SGHRS and CDR2 YFSETQ. V lost 3 bases and J lost 1; bases outside the gene matches: 10.

The CDR3, as DNA: TGTGCCAGCAGCCCCCAGGGGCTTCAGCCCCAGCATTTT. It yields the protein CASSPQGLQPQHF. The rearrangement uses TRBV9 and TRBJ1-5, with D perhaps TRBD1 (6 bases). Trimming stripped 4 bases from V and 6 bases from J, with 11 bases between. Germline V lookup: CDR1 SGDLS, CDR2 YYNGEE. This CDR3 comprises 13 residues.

The chain combines TRBV27 with TRBJ2-1; D gene unclear. From germline, CDR1 is MNHEY and CDR2 SMNVEV (reference sequence). The CDR3 is made up of 13 amino acids. Trimming pared 5 bases from V and 10 bases from J, leaving 15 bases between. CDR3 DNA: TGTGCCAGCAGTGGGCCTCTCCACCAGGAGCAGTTCTTC. This gives the protein CASSGPLHQEQFF.

The V call is TRBV6-1, the J call TRBJ2-1; 10 positions agree with TRBD2. Germline V gene data show CDR1 as MNHNS and CDR2 as SASEGT. Trimming removed 8 bases from V and 3 bases from J; junction bases left unmatched: 7. The CDR3 has 15 amino acids. For the CDR3, the DNA is TGTGCCAGCTCCAGCGGGGGGGCCGGCTACAATGAGCAGTTCTTC. This sequence encodes CASSSGGAGYNEQFF.

The chain has TRBV6-6 and TRBJ2-5; a weak D match, TRBD2 (6 bases). CDR1 and CDR2 from the germline V gene are MNHNY and SVGAGI (reference sequence). The CDR3 is 15 amino acids. Trimming pared 5 bases from V and 1 base from J, leaving 14 bases between. CDR3 sequence reads: CASSPRDLGQETQYF. Written as DNA, the CDR3 is TGTGCCAGCAGTCCGCGGGACTTGGGCCAAGAGACCCAGTACTTC.

The chain links TRBV5-6 to TRBJ2-5; 10 bases are a match to TRBD1. The V segment lost 3 bases and the J segment 0 bases; nucleotides outside the gene matches: 8. Germline CDR1 reads SGHDT; CDR2 reads YYEEEE. The CDR3 sequence is 17 residues long. DNA of the CDR3: TGTGCCAGCAGCTGGGGGGGGACAGGGGACTACCAAGAGACCCAGTACTTC. This encodes CASSWGGTGDYQETQYF.

The genes are TRBV6-4 and TRBJ2-7; the D gene is possibly TRBD2 (5 bases). The CDR3 contains 15 residues. Germline CDR1 and CDR2: MRHNA and SNTAGT. Trimming left V 6 bases short and J 5 bases short, with 20 bases between. The CDR3 sequence: CASSSPGLIGHEQYF. The CDR3 coding sequence is TGTGCCAGCAGCTCACCTGGACTCATTGGCCACGAGCAGTACTTC.

The V call is TRBV28, the J call TRBJ2-7; 8 bases are shared with TRBD2. CDR1 MDHEN and CDR2 SYDVKM come from the germline V gene. This CDR3 region has 15 residues. Unmatched junction bases numbered 10, after V lost 7 bases and J lost 2 bases. CDR3 in amino acids: CASNLGGTRAYEQYF. The CDR3 nucleotides are TGTGCCAGCAACCTCGGCGGGACTAGGGCCTACGAGCAGTACTTC.

J is TRBJ1-1 and V is TRBV15, with 10 bases matching TRBD1. V lost 2 bases and J lost 4; bases outside the gene matches: 7. This CDR3 is built from 16 residues. The germline CDR1 and CDR2 sequences are LNHNV and YYDKDF (reference sequence). The CDR3 loop is CATSRPPDRGGTEAFF. CDR3 nucleotides: TGTGCCACCAGCAGACCCCCGGACAGGGGGGGCACTGAAGCTTTCTTT.